Following are 9 T cell receptor beta chains from one sample sequenced in a study of blood T cells in healthy people across ages (dated by TCRdb to 2014 to 2015). Receptor libraries were prepared by 5' RACE. Reads for this sample came from an Illumina HiSeq 2500. A second PCR of about 6 to 11 cycles was performed with a sample-barcoded 5' primer and a J-beta primer mix. In-frame beta chains were kept once TCRdb had trimmed the public reads at Q25 with fastp and called clones with MiXCR. Here each entry gathers all rows of one CDR3 protein and keeps the most common genes and DNA. Within this sample are about 1.6 million distinct CDR3 sequences, with roughly 32% of them counted one time only. 11% of the sample is taken by the ten largest. The sequenced material came from blood. These TCRs come from a woman aged 30 to 39 in good health.

The CDR3, as DNA: TGTGCCAGCAGTTTCCCCCCTGAGCAGTTCTTC. Translated: CASSFPPEQFF. The chain carries TRBV28 and TRBJ2-1; D gene ambiguous. Germline loops: CDR1 MDHEN, CDR2 SYDVKM. This CDR3 spans 11 amino acids. Trimming pared 3 bases from V and 9 bases from J, leaving 6 bases between.

This clonotype was seen many times. This chain joins TRBV12-3 or TRBV12-4 and TRBJ1-2; D is perhaps TRBD1 (5 bases). This CDR3 comprises 16 residues. The V end was cut by 6 bases, the J end by 0 bases, with 17 bases between. DNA for the CDR3: TGTGCCAGCAGCCCGACAAGGGGACCCGCTAACTATGGCTACACCTTC. Protein: CASSPTRGPANYGYTF.

The V and J genes are TRBV5-6 and TRBJ2-3; 7 bases line up with TRBD2. V shed 0 bases and J 2 bases; nucleotides not matched to a gene: 3. This CDR3 comprises 15 residues. Germline values: CDR1 SGHDT, CDR2 YYEEEE. The CDR3 DNA reads as TGTGCCAGCAGCTTGGACCTAGCGGACACAGATACGCAGTATTTT. This gives the protein CASSLDLADTDTQYF. Variable domain in full (rest from reference TRBV5-6 and TRBJ2-3): DAGVTQSPTHLIKTRGQQVTLRCSPKSGHDTVSWYQQALGQGPQFIFQYYEEEERQRGNFPDRFSGHQFPNYSSELNVNALLLGDSALYLCASSLDLADTDTQYFGPGTRLTVL.

This clonotype was observed a few times. This chain connects TRBV7-3 to TRBJ2-3; 11 nucleotides agree with TRBD2. The J segment lost 1 base and the V segment lost 1 base, leaving 16 bases of the junction unmatched. CDR1 SGHTA and CDR2 FQGTGA come from the germline V gene. The CDR3 length is 21 residues. Here the CDR3 reads CASSLKGLASGGNEGTDTQYF. CDR3 bases: TGTGCCAGCAGCTTAAAGGGATTGGCTAGCGGGGGGAACGAGGGCACAGATACGCAGTATTTT. Full variable domain (missing parts from reference TRBV7-3 and TRBJ2-3): GAGVSQTPSNKVTEKGKYVELRCDPISGHTALYWYRQSLGQGPEFLIYFQGTGAADDSGLPNDRFFAVRPEGSVSTLKIQRTERGDSAVYLCASSLKGLASGGNEGTDTQYFGPGTRLTVL.

The chain is built from TRBV27 and TRBJ2-5; TRBD1 is a possible D gene (6 bases). Germline V CDR1 and CDR2: MNHEY, SMNVEV (reference sequence). The length of the CDR3 is 15 residues. V was clipped by 3 bases and J by 2 bases, with 13 bases between them. CDR3 sequence reads: CASSFSTGNQETQYF. Here the CDR3 DNA reads TGTGCCAGCAGTTTCAGTACAGGGAATCAAGAGACCCAGTACTTC.

This clonotype came up a few times. The chain uses TRBV20-1 and TRBJ2-5; 9 nucleotides match TRBD2. Germline CDR1 reads DFQATT; CDR2 reads SNEGSKA (reference sequence). CDR3 length: 15 amino acids. The J segment lost 4 bases and the V segment lost 0 bases, leaving 6 bases of the junction unmatched. The CDR3 bases are TGCAGTGCTAGAGATCCTAGCGGGATTAGAGAGACCCAGTACTTC. Translated: CSARDPSGIRETQYF.

The chain combines TRBV6-5 with TRBJ1-2; no firm D call. The V gene lost 2 bases and the J gene lost 1 base, with 11 bases spanning the gap. The length of the CDR3 is 15 residues. Germline V gives CDR1 MNHEY, CDR2 SVGAGI. The CDR3 sequence: CASSYGRGDNYGYTF. The CDR3 region has the DNA TGTGCCAGCAGTTACGGTCGAGGAGATAACTATGGCTACACCTTC.

J is TRBJ1-1 and V is TRBV7-9; the match to TRBD1 covers 8 bases. The CDR3 extends over 16 amino acids. Unmatched junction bases numbered 13, after V lost 5 bases and J lost 5 bases. CDR1 and CDR2 from the germline V gene are SEHNR and FQNEAQ (reference sequence). The CDR3 sequence is CASSRPRDRLQTEAFF. The CDR3 coding sequence is TGTGCCAGCAGCCGACCTAGGGACAGGCTCCAGACTGAAGCTTTCTTT.

This clonotype was seen many times. This chain links TRBV28 with TRBJ2-7; D is perhaps TRBD1 (6 bases). The germline V gene has CDR1 MDHEN and CDR2 SYDVKM. The CDR3 runs 14 residues. With 5 bases removed from V and 4 bases from J, the gap between germline ends came to 15 bases. For the CDR3, the DNA is TGTGCCAGCAGTCTACAGGGAAGGTCTTACGAGCAGTACTTC. It encodes CASSLQGRSYEQYF.